This T cell receptor beta chain appears in the sequencing data of a study of blood T cell repertoires in COVID-19. This clone was seen only once. Seattle cases were enrolled at active infection and followed longitudinally. The table came from immunoSEQ multiplex PCR; TCRdb's copy has only in-frame clones and leaves some out. This sample has around 210,000 clones, with approximately 85% found just once. The CDR3 spans 16 residues. This TCR came from a man aged 50 to 59 with COVID-19, enrolled during active disease. This chain joins TRBV21-1 and TRBJ2-6; TRBD1, the D gene given by the table, was not confirmed from the DNA. TRBV21-1 is described as a pseudogene. What was sequenced was peripheral blood. The CDR3 DNA sequence: TGTGCCAGCAGCATGAAGGGGGCGCAAGGGGCCAACGTCCTGACTTTC. Residues: CASSMKGAQGANVLTF.